The clone carrying this T cell receptor (beta chain) was observed at least ten times. No antigen is known for it. Germline V gene sequence: CDR1 SGHTA, CDR2 FQGNSA. The CDR3 sequence is 13 residues long. The V and J ends lost 1 base and 3 bases respectively, with 6 bases between them. This entry is derived from a study of CD8 T cells in ankylosing spondylitis. Overall study results and limits: According to the report, clones linked to the disease were significantly enriched in matched synovial fluid samples taken from ankylosing spondylitis patients.

TCRdb analysed the 5' RACE reads with MiXCR anew, one entry per CDR3 protein. The data contain some 100,000 distinct CDR3 sequences, about 8.6% of them singletons. The source of this sequence is a male donor with ankylosing spondylitis or in good health (not recorded which). Source material: blood, either unsorted or a sorted T cell fraction (not recorded which). V and J are TRBV7-2 and TRBJ1-1; no clear D. CDR3 in amino acids: CASSLERDTEAFF. DNA of the CDR3: TGTGCCAGCAGCTTAGAGCGGGACACTGAAGCTTTCTTT.